This is a list of T cell receptor beta chains from one sample in a study of blood T cell repertoires in COVID-19. Using immunoSEQ multiplex PCR, the repertoire was profiled, and TCRdb retains in-frame clones only, with some absent. The table has some 200,000 clones, more than 75% seen once; the top ten hold 5.2%. Sequenced sample: peripheral blood. Receptor source: a woman between 70 and 85 years old with COVID-19, enrolled during active disease. The CDR3 runs from the conserved cysteine through the conserved F or W. The order of the fields is D gene, J gene, V gene, clone size, CDR3 DNA, CDR3 protein. The D gene is left open where the match is weak. Only part of the rows carry a size: once, few, many, or a class if the clone is expanded.

>TRBD1|TRBJ1-4|TRBV19|NA
TGTGCCAGTAGTACGGGACAGCTTAGGGAAAAACTGTTTTTT
CASSTGQLREKLFF
>NA|TRBJ2-1|TRBV7-8|few
TGTGCCAGCAGCGCAATTGTGGGAGATGAGCAGTTCTTC
CASSAIVGDEQFF
>TRBD1|TRBJ1-1|TRBV29-1|NA
TGCAGCGTAGACAGGGACAGGGATAAAGCTTTCTTT
CSVDRDRDKAFF
>NA|TRBJ1-5|TRBV6-5|NA
TGTGCCAGCAGAGGCCGGACAGTCACAAATCAGCCCCAGCATTTT
CASRGRTVTNQPQHF
>NA|TRBJ2-3|TRBV30|NA
TGTGCCTTTGAGGCAGATACGCAGTATTTT
CAFEADTQYF
>NA|TRBJ1-3|TRBV6-2/TRBV6-3|NA
TGTGCCAGCAGTTACCTTGAGGATGCAGTCGGAAACACCATATATTTT
CASSYLEDAVGNTIYF
>NA|TRBJ1-5|TRBV18|few
TGTGCCAGCTCACCGGGAGGGAATCAGCCCCAGCATTTT
CASSPGGNQPQHF
>NA|TRBJ1-5|TRBV5-1|NA
TGCGCCAGCAGCTTGGGCAGGGCCGATCAGCCCCAGCATTTT
CASSLGRADQPQHF
>NA|TRBJ2-3|TRBV7-8|NA
TGTGCCAGCAGCTTAGGAAGGAGGGGTAGGGTGATGGGTACGCAGTATTTT
CASSLGRRGRVMGTQYF
>TRBD1|TRBJ1-6|TRBV4-3|NA
TGCGCCAGCAGCCCCCGTCCAGGGGGAGTGAATTCACCCCTCCACTTT
CASSPRPGGVNSPLHF
>TRBD1|TRBJ2-3|TRBV6-5|NA
TGTGCCAGCAGCCGCGGGACAGGGGGTGCAGATACGCAGTATTTT
CASSRGTGGADTQYF
>TRBD2|TRBJ2-1|TRBV11-2|NA
TGTGCCAGCAGCCGTACTAGCGGGAGAGACAATGAGCAGTTCTTC
CASSRTSGRDNEQFF
>TRBD2|TRBJ2-1|TRBV15|few
TGTGCCACCAGCTTTAGCGGGAGAAAATCCTACAATGAGCAGTTCTTC
CATSFSGRKSYNEQFF
>TRBD2|TRBJ2-1|TRBV5-1|once
TGCGCCAGCAGCTTAAGCGGGAGTTCCTACAATGAGCAGTTCTTC
CASSLSGSSYNEQFF
>NA|TRBJ2-7|TRBV10-3|NA
TGTGCCATCAGTGAGTCCGGCGAGCAGTACTTC
CAISESGEQYF
>TRBD1|TRBJ1-3|TRBV10-1|NA
TGCGCCAGCAGTGAGCCTAGTCGGGATCGACAGGGGACGGAGGATGGAAACACCATATATTTT
CASSEPSRDRQGTEDGNTIYF
>NA|TRBJ2-7|TRBV5-5|few
TGTGCCAGCAGCTTCGTTGTCGGTAACGTACCCACCTACGAGCAGTACTTC
CASSFVVGNVPTYEQYF
>NA|TRBJ1-1|TRBV5-1|NA
TGCGCCAGCAGCCTGGACGGGATGAACACTGAAGCTTTCTTT
CASSLDGMNTEAFF